This is a list of T cell receptor beta chains from one sample in a study of cytomegalovirus exposure and HLA in healthy donors. Repertoires were generated with immunoSEQ multiplex PCR, while TCRdb's copy carries only in-frame clones and drops some. This repertoire shows 120,000 to 150,000 clones, over 75% found once; its top ten account for roughly 0.5%. The sequencing input was PBMCs. The receptors were sampled from a woman between 40 and 50 years old in good health and CMV-seronegative. CDR3s include the opening cysteine and the closing phenylalanine or tryptophan. A D gene is named only where the DNA matches it firmly.

v_gene	j_gene	d_gene	CDR3aa
TRBV29-1	TRBJ2-1	-	CSVEAQPGGSEQFF
TRBV5-1	TRBJ2-7	-	CASSLGLANYEQYF
TRBV7-2	TRBJ2-3	-	CASSLAPRGQYF
TRBV7-3	TRBJ2-2	-	CASSLTRGPGELFF
TRBV27	TRBJ1-6	TRBD1	CASSEKTGDSPLHF
TRBV19	TRBJ2-7	-	CASSIWGGAYEQYF
TRBV29-1	TRBJ2-5	-	CSVEEAARETQYF
TRBV6-4	TRBJ2-3	TRBD2	CASSAGLAGETQYF
TRBV10-3	TRBJ2-5	-	CAISPGQGGETQYF
TRBV21-1	TRBJ2-3	-	CASSKGEQGGTDTQYF